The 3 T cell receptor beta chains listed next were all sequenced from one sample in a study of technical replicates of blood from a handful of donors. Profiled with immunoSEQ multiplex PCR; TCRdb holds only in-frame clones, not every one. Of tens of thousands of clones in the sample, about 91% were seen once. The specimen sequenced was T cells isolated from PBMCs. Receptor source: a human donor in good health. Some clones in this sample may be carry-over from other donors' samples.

In DNA, the CDR3 is TGTGCCTGGAGTGTACGAGCAGATACGCAGTATTTT. This sequence encodes CAWSVRADTQYF. The chain carries TRBV30 and TRBJ2-3; D unresolved. The CDR3 is 12 residues long. Trimming shortened V by 0 bases and J by 4 bases, and 5 bases separated the two germline ends. CDR1 is GTSNPN and CDR2 is SVGIG in the germline V gene (reference sequence). Based on the CDR3 plus reference TRBV30 and TRBJ2-3, the full variable domain is SQTIHQWPATLVQPVGSPLSLECTVEGTSNPNLYWYRQAAGRGLQLLFYSVGIGQISSEVPQNLSASRPQDRQFILSSKKLLLSDSGFYLCAWSVRADTQYFGPGTRLTVL.

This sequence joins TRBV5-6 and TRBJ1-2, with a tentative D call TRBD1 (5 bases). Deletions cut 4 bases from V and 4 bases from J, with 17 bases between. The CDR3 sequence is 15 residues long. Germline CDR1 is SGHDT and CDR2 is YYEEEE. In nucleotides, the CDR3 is TGTGCCAGCAGCCTCTGGGGGGACTCCCGCTATGGCTACACCTTC. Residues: CASSLWGDSRYGYTF.

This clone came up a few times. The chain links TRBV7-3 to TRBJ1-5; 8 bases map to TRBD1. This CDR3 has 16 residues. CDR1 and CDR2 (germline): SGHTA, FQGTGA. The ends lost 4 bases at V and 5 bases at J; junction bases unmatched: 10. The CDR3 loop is CASSSLSDRADQPQHF. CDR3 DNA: TGTGCCAGCAGCTCATTGTCGGACAGGGCCGATCAGCCCCAGCATTTT. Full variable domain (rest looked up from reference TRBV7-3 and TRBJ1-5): GAGVSQTPSNKVTEKGKYVELRCDPISGHTALYWYRQSLGQGPEFLIYFQGTGAADDSGLPNDRFFAVRPEGSVSTLKIQRTERGDSAVYLCASSSLSDRADQPQHFGDGTRLSIL.